This passage covers 32 T cell receptor beta chains from one sample sequenced in a study of cytomegalovirus exposure and HLA in healthy donors. The data were produced by immunoSEQ multiplex PCR, yet TCRdb's version contains in-frame clones alone and is incomplete. The table has about 330,000 clones, 86% seen once. Sequences were obtained from PBMCs. All receptors derive from a woman aged 18 to 35 in good health and CMV-seronegative.

This clone was detected a few times. This chain connects TRBV4-2 to TRBJ2-3; maybe TRBD1 (6 bases). CDR3 size: 16 residues. Trimming left V 1 base short and J 5 bases short, with 16 bases between. The germline CDR1 and CDR2 sequences are LGHNA and YNFKEQ. Here the CDR3 DNA reads TGTGCCAGCAGCCAAGTGAGGGGCCAAGGGGGAGATACGCAGTATTTT. It translates to CASSQVRGQGGDTQYF.

The chain combines TRBV15 with TRBJ2-1, with 8 bases fitting TRBD2. This CDR3 contains 17 residues. J was trimmed by 3 bases and V by 0 bases; bases with no gene match: 7. Germline V lookup: CDR1 LNHNV, CDR2 YYDKDF (reference sequence). CDR3: CATSRDGSGAHYNEQFF. The CDR3 coding sequence is TGTGCCACCAGCAGAGATGGTAGCGGGGCCCACTACAATGAGCAGTTCTTC.

V usage is TRBV11-2 and J usage is TRBJ1-2; TRBD1 might be the D (5 bases). Germline V CDR1 and CDR2: SGHAT, FQNNGV. With 5 bases removed from V and 8 bases from J, the gap between germline ends came to 12 bases. The CDR3 is 12 amino acids. As DNA, the CDR3 is TGTGCCAGCAGCCCTCAGGGTCGCGGCTACACCTTC. Amino acids: CASSPQGRGYTF. The whole variable domain, filled in from reference TRBV11-2 and TRBJ1-2, reads EAGVAQSPRYKIIEKRQSVAFWCNPISGHATLYWYQQILGQGPKLLIQFQNNGVVDDSQLPKDRFSAERLKGVDSTLKIQPAKLEDSAVYLCASSPQGRGYTFGSGTRLTVV.

The chain combines TRBV9 with TRBJ1-5; D remains ambiguous. This CDR3 has 15 residues. Germline V gives CDR1 SGDLS, CDR2 YYNGEE. Trimming took 0 bases from V and 9 from J, leaving 16 bases between them. This CDR3 is CASSVDVGLDGPQHF. The CDR3 coding sequence is TGTGCCAGCAGCGTAGATGTGGGCCTCGACGGGCCCCAGCATTTT.

This clone occurred once. The chain has TRBV29-1 and TRBJ2-2; maybe TRBD2 (5 bases). V shed 5 bases and J shed 0 bases, with 13 bases lying between them. Germline lookup yields CDR1 SQVTM and CDR2 ANQGSEA. The CDR3 has 15 amino acids. The CDR3 DNA sequence: TGCAGCGTTCGAGGGCCCTTTTCGAACACCGGGGAGCTGTTTTTT. As protein: CSVRGPFSNTGELFF.

This chain links TRBV6-5 with TRBJ2-1; TRBD2 aligns across 10 bases. CDR1 is MNHEY, CDR2 SVGAGI, per germline. The CDR3 extends over 15 amino acids. Losses at the gene ends were 2 bases for V and 8 bases for J; bases not matched to a gene: 6. CDR3 protein: CASSYASGRSDEQFF. In DNA form, the CDR3 reads TGTGCCAGCAGTTACGCTAGCGGGAGATCCGATGAGCAGTTCTTC.

V gene TRBV28 combines with J gene TRBJ1-2; D may be TRBD1 (5 bases). Germline V lookup: CDR1 MDHEN, CDR2 SYDVKM. The CDR3 has 17 residues. Trimming left V 7 bases short and J 8 bases short, with 29 bases between. The CDR3 DNA reads TGTGCCAGCACCCATTCTTTTATCCAGGGCGAGGCTAAAGGCTACACCTTC. This encodes CASTHSFIQGEAKGYTF.

CDR3 coding DNA: TGTGCCATCAGCTCTAGCTCACAGGGCCCCACTGAAGCTTTCTTT. Its protein product is CAISSSSQGPTEAFF. J is TRBJ1-1 and V is TRBV10-3; D perhaps matches TRBD1 (6 bases). V dropped 6 bases and J dropped 4 bases, with 18 bases sitting between them. Germline values: CDR1 ENHRY, CDR2 SYGVKD. This CDR3 region has 15 residues.

This rearrangement joins TRBV4-1 to TRBJ1-4; no clear D. Looked up from germline, CDR1 is MGHRA and CDR2 is YSYEKL. This CDR3 is 13 amino acids long. Trimming took off 0 bases at V and 8 bases at J, with 7 bases between the two ends. The CDR3 nucleotides are TGCGCCAGCAGCCAAGACGGCGGGGAAAAACTGTTTTTT. Translated: CASSQDGGEKLFF.

The chain uses TRBV2 and TRBJ1-2; weak D call: TRBD1 (6 bases). Germline loops: CDR1 SNHLY, CDR2 FYNNEI. The CDR3 loop spans 15 amino acids. V lost 6 bases and J lost 1, with 15 bases in between. This CDR3 reads CASRGGGAFNYGYTF. The CDR3 DNA sequence: TGTGCCAGCAGAGGAGGGGGGGCTTTTAACTATGGCTACACCTTC.

This chain's CDR3 is CASSLAGQPYSNQPQHF. CDR3 DNA: TGTGCCAGCAGTTTGGCGGGACAGCCATATAGCAATCAGCCCCAGCATTTT. V is TRBV28 and J is TRBJ1-5; 7 nucleotides line up with TRBD1. V was pared by 3 bases and J by 0 bases, with 8 bases of the junction left unmatched. Germline CDR1 is MDHEN and CDR2 is SYDVKM. CDR3 size: 17 residues.

CDR3 protein: CASSSGSSGRAGNEQFF. The CDR3 DNA follows: TGCGCCAGCAGCTCGGGGTCCAGCGGGAGAGCGGGCAATGAGCAGTTCTTC. The chain links TRBV5-1 to TRBJ2-1; TRBD2 matches at 8 bases. Trimming cost V 3 bases and J 6 bases; bases outside gene matches: 14. From germline, CDR1 is SGHRS and CDR2 YFSETQ. The CDR3 consists of 17 residues.

V usage is TRBV29-1 and J usage is TRBJ2-5; perhaps TRBD1 as D (5 bases). V gave up 3 bases and J gave up 2 bases, with 13 bases separating them. The CDR3 length is 14 residues. Germline CDR1 reads SQVTM; CDR2 reads ANQGSEA. CDR3 sequence (DNA): TGCAGCGTTGATGGGCAGGGTGGGCAAGAGACCCAGTACTTC. This codes for CSVDGQGGQETQYF. Using reference TRBV29-1 and TRBJ2-5 for the parts outside the CDR3, the full variable domain is SAVISQKPSRDICQRGTSLTIQCQVDSQVTMMFWYRQQPGQSLTLIATANQGSEATYESGFVIDKFPISRPNLTFSTLTVSNMSPEDSSIYLCSVDGQGGQETQYFGPGTRLLVL.

This chain uses TRBV4-1 with TRBJ1-4, with a tentative D call TRBD1 (5 bases). CDR3 length: 15 amino acids. The V end was cut by 1 base, the J end by 8 bases, with 14 bases between. CDR1 and CDR2 from the germline V gene are MGHRA and YSYEKL. The CDR3 loop is CASSQARGPGEKLFF. The CDR3 DNA reads as TGCGCCAGCAGCCAAGCAAGGGGTCCGGGCGAAAAACTGTTTTTT.

The rearrangement joins TRBV19 to TRBJ2-7, with D perhaps TRBD1 (6 bases). The CDR3 has 14 amino acids. V was pared by 4 bases and J by 0 bases, with 10 bases between. Germline V gene lookup returns CDR1 LNHDA and CDR2 SQIVND (reference sequence). In nucleotides, the CDR3 is TGTGCCAGTAGTACCATGACAGGCTCCTACGAGCAGTACTTC. It codes for CASSTMTGSYEQYF.

The rearrangement links TRBV28 to TRBJ1-5; 9 nucleotides agree with TRBD1. V shed 5 bases, J shed 6 bases, and the junction held 5 bases outside the gene matches. Germline CDR1 reads MDHEN; CDR2 reads SYDVKM. The CDR3 has 14 residues. CDR3 coding DNA: TGTGCCAGCAGTACAGGGGGCGAGGCTCAGCCCCAGCATTTT. It is translated as CASSTGGEAQPQHF.

This clone was recorded a few times. The chain carries TRBV6-6 and TRBJ1-5; 9 positions match TRBD1. The ends lost 7 bases at V and 5 bases at J; junction bases unmatched: 9. CDR1 is MNHNY and CDR2 is SVGAGI in the germline V gene (reference sequence). The CDR3 length is 15 residues. The CDR3: CASTRTGEIYQPQHF. CDR3 nucleotides: TGTGCCAGCACCCGGACAGGGGAGATTTATCAGCCCCAGCATTTT.

Concerning this clone itself: This specimen includes other DNA sequences encoding the same CDR3. The chain joins TRBV5-1 to TRBJ2-7, with TRBD2 matching over 8 bases. This CDR3 has 15 residues. In germline, CDR1 is SGHRS, CDR2 YFSETQ. Trimming cost V 0 bases and J 7 bases; bases outside gene matches: 9. The CDR3: CASSLGGLAGGEQYF. The DNA of the CDR3 is TGCGCCAGCAGCTTGGGTGGACTGGCGGGAGGAGAGCAGTACTTC.

The V call is TRBV7-9, the J call TRBJ1-2, with 10 nucleotides matching TRBD1. The ends lost 1 base at V and 4 bases at J; junction bases unmatched: 6. The germline V gene has CDR1 SEHNR and CDR2 FQNEAQ (reference sequence). The CDR3 has 16 amino acids. In nucleotides, the CDR3 is TGTGCCAGCAGCTTAGAAGGGACAGGGGATGCCTATGGCTACACCTTC. Protein: CASSLEGTGDAYGYTF.

The V and J genes are TRBV28 and TRBJ2-2; D gene ambiguous. CDR1 and CDR2 (germline): MDHEN, SYDVKM. The CDR3 runs 15 residues. The V and J ends lost 3 bases and 0 bases respectively, with 8 bases between them. CDR3 bases: TGTGCCAGCAGTTTGGGTGACACGAACACCGGGGAGCTGTTTTTT. This sequence encodes CASSLGDTNTGELFF.

J is TRBJ2-4 and V is TRBV5-1, with 7 bases that match TRBD1. Germline V gene data show CDR1 as SGHRS and CDR2 as YFSETQ. Trimming at V came to 0 bases and at J to 6 bases, leaving 0 bases not matched to a gene. The CDR3 sequence is 13 residues long. CDR3 sequence: CASSLEGANIQYF. DNA of the CDR3: TGCGCCAGCAGCTTGGAGGGGGCAAACATTCAGTACTTC.

The CDR3 DNA follows: TGCGCCAGCAGCACGACAGGGGTCACTGAAGCTTTCTTT. Its translation is CASSTTGVTEAFF. This chain links TRBV4-1 with TRBJ1-1; TRBD1 matches 8 bases. The CDR3 totals 13 residues. Unmatched junction bases numbered 3, after V lost 5 bases and J lost 4 bases. Per germline, CDR1 MGHRA and CDR2 YSYEKL.

The J gene is TRBJ1-1, the V gene TRBV4-3, with 9 bases aligning to TRBD1. V gave up 0 bases and J gave up 4 bases; unmatched junction bases: 6. Germline CDR1 LGHNA, CDR2 YSLEER. The CDR3 totals 16 residues. The CDR3 DNA sequence: TGCGCCAGCAGCCAAGATTTCGGGACAGGGTCCACTGAAGCTTTCTTT. Its translation is CASSQDFGTGSTEAFF.

The V call is TRBV4-1, the J call TRBJ1-2; TRBD1 might be the D (5 bases). There are 15 residues in the CDR3. Per the germline V gene, CDR1 is MGHRA and CDR2 is YSYEKL. V was cut by 0 bases and J by 4 bases, with 12 bases left in between. The CDR3 loop reads CASSQEPGPGYGYTF. The CDR3 bases are TGCGCCAGCAGCCAAGAGCCAGGGCCTGGCTATGGCTACACCTTC.

CDR3 sequence reads: CASSYPGGEQYF. The CDR3 DNA sequence: TGTGCCAGCAGTTACCCGGGTGGGGAGCAGTACTTC. The chain carries TRBV6-6 and TRBJ2-7; no clear D. The CDR3 contains 12 residues. V was pared by 2 bases and J by 7 bases, with 9 bases between. Germline CDR1 reads MNHNY; CDR2 reads SVGAGI (reference sequence).

For the CDR3, the DNA is TGTGCCAGCACCCCGCTGGGAGGAGAGACCCAGTACTTC. Its protein is CASTPLGGETQYF. The V and J genes are TRBV2 and TRBJ2-5, with D possibly being TRBD2 (6 bases). Germline CDR1 and CDR2: SNHLY and FYNNEI. The V end was cut by 7 bases, the J end by 4 bases, with 13 bases between. CDR3 length: 13 amino acids.

This clone was detected once. This chain joins TRBV28 and TRBJ2-7; TRBD1 matches at 9 bases. Per the germline V gene, CDR1 is MDHEN and CDR2 is SYDVKM. The V gene end was trimmed by 7 bases and the J gene end by 4 bases; junction bases not matched to a gene: 11. The CDR3 is 15 amino acids. The CDR3 loop reads CASTEPGQGGYEQYF. The CDR3, as DNA: TGTGCCAGCACCGAACCGGGACAGGGAGGGTACGAGCAGTACTTC. Full variable domain (outside the CDR3, taken from reference TRBV28 and TRBJ2-7): DVKVTQSSRYLVKRTGEKVFLECVQDMDHENMFWYRQDPGLGLRLIYFSYDVKMKEKGDIPEGYSVSREKKERFSLILESASTNQTSMYLCASTEPGQGGYEQYFGPGTRLTVT.

This chain uses TRBV7-2 with TRBJ1-5; tentatively, D is TRBD1 (6 bases). The V end was cut by 3 bases, the J end by 3 bases, with 21 bases between. The CDR3 sequence is 18 residues long. The V gene's germline CDR1 is SGHTA and CDR2 FQGNSA. As DNA, the CDR3 is TGTGCCAGCAGCTTCGAGGGCTCGGGCAGGGGAAACAATCAGCCCCAGCATTTT. Translating gives CASSFEGSGRGNNQPQHF.

The chain has TRBV2 and TRBJ1-2, with TRBD1 identical over 8 bases. The V segment lost 3 bases and the J segment 13 bases; nucleotides outside the gene matches: 4. The CDR3 is 11 amino acids. Per the germline V gene, CDR1 is SNHLY and CDR2 is FYNNEI. CDR3 region: CASSEDRAGTF. CDR3 DNA: TGTGCCAGCAGTGAGGACAGGGCTGGCACCTTC.

The chain links TRBV2 to TRBJ2-7, with TRBD1 matching 7 bases. Trimming took 2 bases from V and 1 from J; bases not matched to a gene: 5. CDR3 length: 15 residues. Germline CDR1 SNHLY, CDR2 FYNNEI. CDR3 in amino acids: CASSELGQPSYEQYF. In DNA form, the CDR3 reads TGTGCCAGCAGTGAACTGGGACAGCCGTCCTACGAGCAGTACTTC.

In its sample, this clone was seen a few times. Other DNA sequences of this sample code for an identical CDR3. The chain carries TRBV29-1 and TRBJ2-7; the D gene is possibly TRBD1 (6 bases). The CDR3 has 11 residues. V was pared by 3 bases and J by 3 bases, with 6 bases between. Germline V lookup: CDR1 SQVTM, CDR2 ANQGSEA. The CDR3 region is CSVETGYEQYF. As DNA, the CDR3 is TGCAGCGTTGAGACAGGCTACGAGCAGTACTTC.

The chain carries TRBV9 and TRBJ2-7, with a tentative D call TRBD2 (9 bases). This CDR3 contains 17 residues. V was trimmed by 0 bases and J by 3 bases, leaving 19 bases between them. CDR1 is SGDLS, CDR2 YYNGEE, per germline. CDR3 amino acids: CASSVATGGLASYEQYF. Written as DNA, the CDR3 is TGTGCCAGCAGCGTAGCTACAGGGGGACTAGCCAGCTACGAGCAGTACTTC.